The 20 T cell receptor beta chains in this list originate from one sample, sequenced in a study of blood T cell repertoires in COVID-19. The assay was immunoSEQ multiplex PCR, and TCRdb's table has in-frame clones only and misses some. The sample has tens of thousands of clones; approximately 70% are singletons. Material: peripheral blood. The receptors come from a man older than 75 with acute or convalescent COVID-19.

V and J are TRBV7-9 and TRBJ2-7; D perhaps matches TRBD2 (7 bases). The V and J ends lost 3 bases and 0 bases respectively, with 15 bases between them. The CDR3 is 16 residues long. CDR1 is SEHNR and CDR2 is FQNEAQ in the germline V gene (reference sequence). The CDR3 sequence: CASSLLGGVPSYEQYF. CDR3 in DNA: TGTGCCAGCAGCTTGTTAGGGGGGGTTCCCTCCTACGAGCAGTACTTC.

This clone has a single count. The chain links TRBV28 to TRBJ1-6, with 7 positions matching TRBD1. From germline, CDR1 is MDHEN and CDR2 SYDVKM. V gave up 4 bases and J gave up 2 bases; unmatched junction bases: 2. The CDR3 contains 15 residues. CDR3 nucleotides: TGTGCCAGCAGTTCGGGACAGACCTATAATTCACCCCTCCACTTT. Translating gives CASSSGQTYNSPLHF.

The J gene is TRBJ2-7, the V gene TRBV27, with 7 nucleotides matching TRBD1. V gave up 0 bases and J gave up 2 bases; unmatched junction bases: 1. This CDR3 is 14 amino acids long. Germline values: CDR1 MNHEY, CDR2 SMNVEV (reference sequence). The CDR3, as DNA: TGTGCCAGCAGTTTATCCGGGACAGCCTACGAGCAGTACTTC. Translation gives CASSLSGTAYEQYF.

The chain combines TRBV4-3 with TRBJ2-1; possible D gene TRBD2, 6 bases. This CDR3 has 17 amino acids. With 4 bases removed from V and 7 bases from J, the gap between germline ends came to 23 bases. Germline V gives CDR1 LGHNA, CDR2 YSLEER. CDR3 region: CASSRKGGTFEGNEQFF. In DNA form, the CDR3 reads TGCGCCAGCAGCCGAAAAGGCGGGACTTTTGAGGGAAATGAGCAGTTCTTC.

CDR3 nucleotides: TGTGCCAGCAGTGACGCCGGCAGGGGGCGCCGGGATGAGCAGTTCTTC. It encodes CASSDAGRGRRDEQFF. The gene calls are TRBV2 and TRBJ2-1, with 8 bases identical to TRBD1. V was clipped by 3 bases and J by 8 bases; unmatched bases: 12. This CDR3 contains 16 residues. Germline loops: CDR1 SNHLY, CDR2 FYNNEI.

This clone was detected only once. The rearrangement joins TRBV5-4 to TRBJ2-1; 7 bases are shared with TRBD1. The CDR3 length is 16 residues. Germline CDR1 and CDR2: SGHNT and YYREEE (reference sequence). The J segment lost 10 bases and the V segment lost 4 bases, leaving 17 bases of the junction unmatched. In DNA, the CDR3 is TGTGCCAGCAGCACCTCAGGGGGTGAAAACGCGGTCGAGCAGTTCTTC. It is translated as CASSTSGGENAVEQFF. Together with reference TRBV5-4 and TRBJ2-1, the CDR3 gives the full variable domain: ETGVTQSPTHLIKTRGQQVTLRCSSQSGHNTVSWYQQALGQGPQFIFQYYREEENGRGNFPPRFSGLQFPNYSSELNVNALELDDSALYLCASSTSGGENAVEQFFGPGTRLTVL.

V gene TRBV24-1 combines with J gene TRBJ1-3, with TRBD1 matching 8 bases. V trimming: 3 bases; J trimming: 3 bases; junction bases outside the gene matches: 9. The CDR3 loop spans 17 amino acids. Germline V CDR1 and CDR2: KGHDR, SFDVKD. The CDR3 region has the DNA TGTGCCACCAGTGATCCACCCAGGACAGGGATTGGAAACACCATATATTTT. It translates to CATSDPPRTGIGNTIYF.

The CDR3 spells CASSIVREAFF. The CDR3 DNA follows: TGTGCCAGTAGTATAGTCAGGGAAGCTTTCTTT. The chain couples TRBV19 to TRBJ1-1; D uncertain. Trimming left V 1 base short and J 8 bases short, with 5 bases between. Germline CDR1 reads LNHDA; CDR2 reads SQIVND (reference sequence). The CDR3 runs to 11 residues. The whole variable domain, remainder taken from reference TRBV19 and TRBJ1-1, is DGGITQSPKYLFRKEGQNVTLSCEQNLNHDAMYWYRQDPGQGLRLIYYSQIVNDFQKGDIAEGYSVSREKKESFPLTVTSAQKNPTAFYLCASSIVREAFFGQGTRLTVV.

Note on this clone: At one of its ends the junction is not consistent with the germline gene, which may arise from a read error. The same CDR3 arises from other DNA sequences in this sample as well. The CDR3: CAISEGQGLGYTF. The CDR3 DNA sequence: TGCGCCATCAGTGAAGGACAGGGACTTGGCTACACCTTC. The chain combines TRBV10-3 with TRBJ1-2, with 8 positions matching TRBD1. CDR3 length: 13 amino acids. The germline gives CDR1 ENHRY, CDR2 SYGVKD.

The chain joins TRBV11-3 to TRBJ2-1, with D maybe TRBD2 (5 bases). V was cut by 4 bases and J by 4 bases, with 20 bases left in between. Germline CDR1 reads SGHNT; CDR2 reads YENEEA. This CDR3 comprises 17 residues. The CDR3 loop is CASSSPAPGERYNEQFF. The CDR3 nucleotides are TGTGCCAGCAGCTCCCCCGCCCCCGGGGAGCGGTACAATGAGCAGTTCTTC.

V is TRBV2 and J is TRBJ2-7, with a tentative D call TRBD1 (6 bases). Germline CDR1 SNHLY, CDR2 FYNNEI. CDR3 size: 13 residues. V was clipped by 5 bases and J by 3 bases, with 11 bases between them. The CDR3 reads CASSTGTSYEQYF. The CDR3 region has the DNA TGTGCCAGCAGTACCGGGACAAGCTACGAGCAGTACTTC.

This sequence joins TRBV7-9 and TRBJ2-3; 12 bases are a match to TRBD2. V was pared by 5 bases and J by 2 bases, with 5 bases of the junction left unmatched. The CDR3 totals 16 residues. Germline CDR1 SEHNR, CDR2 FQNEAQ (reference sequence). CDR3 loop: CASSPSGRENTDTQYF. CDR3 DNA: TGTGCCAGCAGCCCTAGCGGGAGGGAGAACACAGATACGCAGTATTTT.

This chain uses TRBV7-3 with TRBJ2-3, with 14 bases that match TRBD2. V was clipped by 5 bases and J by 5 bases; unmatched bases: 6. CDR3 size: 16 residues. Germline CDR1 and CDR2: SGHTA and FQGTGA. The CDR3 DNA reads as TGTGCCAGCAGCAGGGGACTAGCGGGGGAGCGAGATACGCAGTATTTT. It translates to CASSRGLAGERDTQYF.

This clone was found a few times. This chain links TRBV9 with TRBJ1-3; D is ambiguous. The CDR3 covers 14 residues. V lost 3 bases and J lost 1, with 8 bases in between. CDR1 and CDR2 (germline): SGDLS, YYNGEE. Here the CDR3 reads CASSGGASGNTIYF. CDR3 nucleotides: TGTGCCAGCAGCGGCGGTGCTTCTGGAAACACCATATATTTT.

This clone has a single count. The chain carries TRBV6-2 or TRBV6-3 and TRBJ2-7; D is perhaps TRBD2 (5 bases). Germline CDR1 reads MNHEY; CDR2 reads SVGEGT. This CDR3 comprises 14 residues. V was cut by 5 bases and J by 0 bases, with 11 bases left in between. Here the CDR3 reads CASSPNGISYEQYF. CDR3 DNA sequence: TGTGCCAGCAGTCCAAACGGGATCTCCTACGAGCAGTACTTC.

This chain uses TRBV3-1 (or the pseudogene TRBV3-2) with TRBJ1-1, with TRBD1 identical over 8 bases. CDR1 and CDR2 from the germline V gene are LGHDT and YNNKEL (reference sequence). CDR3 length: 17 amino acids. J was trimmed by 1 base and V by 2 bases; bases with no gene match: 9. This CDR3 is CASSQSSGTGPNTEAFF. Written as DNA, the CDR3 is TGTGCCAGCAGCCAATCCTCCGGGACAGGTCCGAACACTGAAGCTTTCTTT.

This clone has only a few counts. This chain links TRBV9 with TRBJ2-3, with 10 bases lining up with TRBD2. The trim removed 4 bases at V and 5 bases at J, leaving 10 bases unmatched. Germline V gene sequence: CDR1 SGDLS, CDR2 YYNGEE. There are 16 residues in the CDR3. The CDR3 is CASSPRSGRAQDTQYF. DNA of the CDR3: TGTGCCAGCAGCCCTCGAAGCGGGAGGGCCCAAGATACGCAGTATTTT.

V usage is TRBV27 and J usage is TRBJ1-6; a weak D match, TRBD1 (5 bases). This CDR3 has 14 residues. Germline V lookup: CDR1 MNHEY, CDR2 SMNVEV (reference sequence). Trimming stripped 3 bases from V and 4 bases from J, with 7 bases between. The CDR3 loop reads CASSFQGYNSPLHF. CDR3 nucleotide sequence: TGTGCCAGCAGTTTCCAGGGTTATAATTCACCCCTCCACTTT.

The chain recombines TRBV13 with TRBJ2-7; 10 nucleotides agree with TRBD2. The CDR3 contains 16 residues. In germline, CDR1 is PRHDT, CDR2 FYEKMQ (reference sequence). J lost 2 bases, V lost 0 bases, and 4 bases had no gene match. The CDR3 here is CASSLGASGGTYEQYF. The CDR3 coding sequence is TGTGCCAGCAGCTTAGGGGCTAGCGGGGGAACCTACGAGCAGTACTTC.

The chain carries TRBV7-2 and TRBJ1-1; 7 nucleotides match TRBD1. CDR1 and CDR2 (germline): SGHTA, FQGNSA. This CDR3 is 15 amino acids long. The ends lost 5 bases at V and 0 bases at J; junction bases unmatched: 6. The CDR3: CASSGQVPMNTEAFF. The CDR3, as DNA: TGTGCCAGCAGCGGACAGGTACCCATGAACACTGAAGCTTTCTTT.